This entry describes one T cell receptor (beta chain). The antigen remains undetermined. RNA was isolated and reverse transcribed to cDNA, the sequencing template. TCRdb's copy holds only in-frame clones and misses some; the assay was immunoSEQ multiplex PCR. The sample shows around 99,000 clones, less than 90% of them seen only once. Treatment denoted: oral pan-JAK inhibitor, 5-10 mg twice daily. Sorting of CD4+ and CD8+ T cells was performed on PBMCs. The data belong to a study of CD8+ T cells in alopecia areata. Study background: For 6 to 18 months, tofacitinib was taken, and 6 months off drug followed. Study observations and caveats: There was only one nonresponder, so it was unclear how baseline CD8+ expansion relates to response. Tofacitinib significantly brought down scalp clonality and expanded CD8+ clones among top 100.

Per germline, CDR1 SGHVS and CDR2 FNYEAQ. The CDR3 runs to 15 residues. Unmatched junction bases numbered 4, after V lost 4 bases and J lost 0 bases. The material was CD8+ T cells sorted from blood, obtained at week 24, from a patient treated with tofacitinib. The genes are TRBV7-6 and TRBJ1-2; 8 nucleotides line up with TRBD1. The receptor's source is a human donor with alopecia areata. CDR3: CASSSGQGANYGYTF. CDR3 coding DNA: TGTGCCAGCAGCTCCGGACAGGGAGCTAACTATGGCTACACCTTC.